This T cell receptor beta chain was sequenced in a study of shared clonotypes between healthy human individuals. Study-wide results and limits: Sorted-subset samples were not fully sequenced, rarefaction indicated. On the whole, naive subsets had larger estimated richness than memory subsets had.

Germline lookup yields CDR1 GTSNPN and CDR2 SVGIG (reference sequence). Trimming pared 7 bases from V and 4 bases from J, leaving 17 bases between. CDR3 length: 13 amino acids. Libraries were prepared by immunoSEQ multiplex PCR; TCRdb keeps only in-frame clonotypes and omits some of them. The sample lists roughly 2 million clones, roughly 95% seen once, with around 0.13% in the top ten. As to this clone: Its antigen is unidentified.

Material: naive CD4+ T cells sorted from blood. Subset denoted: CD45RA+ positively selected. The genes are TRBV30 and TRBJ2-7, with a possible D match to TRBD2 (6 bases). The clonotype originates from a man aged 18 to 35 in good health. This CDR3 is CASSGTGGYEQYF. The DNA of the CDR3 is TGTGCCTCCTCCGGGACTGGGGGGTACGAGCAGTACTTC.